Sequencing of this TCR beta chain was carried out in a study of CD8 T cells in Susac syndrome (dated by TCRdb to the late 2010s). Some background on the complete study: Of the Susac syndrome patients who were sequenced, eight were in clinical remission while six had clinically active disease. Susac syndrome patients were therapy-naive, on corticosteroids (some also receiving IVIg), or on IVIg alone at blood withdrawal. Repertoire sequencing was used to test whether CD8+ T cell activation and differentiation in Susac syndrome was antigen driven.

RNA was extracted using the RNeasy kit, and about 0.45 to 1 ug of the RNA was reverse transcribed with random hexamers. The immunoSEQ multiplex PCR assay, which covers 54 Vbeta and 13 Jbeta segments, was used to amplify TCR beta CDR3 regions. To correct PCR amplification bias, a synthetic template baseline was used for both primer optimization and computational correction. Regarding the original processing steps: Reads were annotated to V, D and J genes per IMGT and analyzed with immunoSEQ Analyzer, keeping only productive sequences. To calculate clonality, Shannon entropy was normalized by log2 of the number of productive unique sequences and then subtracted from one. For each patient and control, public and private clones were evaluated within the 100 most prevalent clones. Susac-specific clones were defined as absent from healthy and MS cohorts, about 1,000 published viral clones and other ImmuneACCESS disease sequences. The public reads were run again by TCRdb, first through fastp at Q25 and then through MiXCR, and only productive beta chains were kept. A single entry per CDR3 protein holds the most common genes and DNA from its merged rows. The V and J calls follow TCRdb's processing rather than the paper's. Counted in this sample were tens of thousands of distinct CDR3 sequences; approximately 93% of them appeared once. The ten largest clonotypes hold approximately 0.15% of the sample.

V drops 7 bases and J drops 0 bases, leaving 11 bases in between. The CDR3 covers 13 residues, taking in both the cysteine and the phenylalanine. The only DNA kept is the CDR3, 39 bases in frame from the first base. Per the germline V gene (reference sequence), DFQATT is the CDR1 and SNEGSKA is the CDR2. Study-wide conclusions, independent of this receptor: No clonal expansion was detected in the CD4+ T cell repertoire of Susac syndrome patients. The number of individuals in the TCR sequencing and HLA analysis was recognized as being relatively small.

Points on this clonotype: No antigen is known for it. No base quality information exists; no much larger clone differs at one position.

Peripheral blood CD8+ and CD4+ T cells from healthy donors, Susac syndrome patients and multiple sclerosis patients were profiled by high-throughput TCR beta sequencing. Recently defined diagnostic criteria for definite or probable disease were met by the Susac syndrome patients. Bulk CD8+ and CD4+ T cells were purified magnetically by negative isolation, whereas CD8+ TEMRA cells were enriched by FACS. Blood was drawn into EDTA tubes, processed within 24 hours, and PBMCs were isolated by density gradient centrifugation. PBMCs destined for TCR sequencing were cryopreserved in liquid nitrogen and later thawed in a 37 °C water bath. Purity of sorted or isolated CD4+, CD8+ and CD8+ TEMRA cells was at least 90%.

Recombination connected TRBV20-1 to TRBJ2-3; the D gene is not confidently resolved. Source material: CD4+ T cells from PBMCs. This clonotype was sampled from a human donor with Susac syndrome. The CDR3 amino acid sequence is: CSDQAPSTDTQYF. The sequenced DNA is TGCAGTGATCAAGCGCCTAGCACAGATACGCAGTATTTT.